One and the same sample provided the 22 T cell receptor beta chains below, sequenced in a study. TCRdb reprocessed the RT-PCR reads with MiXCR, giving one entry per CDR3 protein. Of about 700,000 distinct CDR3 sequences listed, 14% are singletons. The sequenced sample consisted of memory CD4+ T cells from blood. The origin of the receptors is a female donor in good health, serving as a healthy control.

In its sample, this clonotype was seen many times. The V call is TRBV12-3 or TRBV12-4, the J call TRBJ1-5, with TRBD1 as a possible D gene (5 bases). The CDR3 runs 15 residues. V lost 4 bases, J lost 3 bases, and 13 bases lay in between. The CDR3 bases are TGTGCCAGCAGTTATTTAAAGGGGTACAATCAGCCCCAGCATTTT. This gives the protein CASSYLKGYNQPQHF.

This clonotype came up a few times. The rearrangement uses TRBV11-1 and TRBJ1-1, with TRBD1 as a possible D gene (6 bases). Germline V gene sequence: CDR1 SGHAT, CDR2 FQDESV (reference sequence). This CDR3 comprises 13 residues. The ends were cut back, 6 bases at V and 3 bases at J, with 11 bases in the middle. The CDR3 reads CASRRDIYTEAFF. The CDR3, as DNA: TGTGCCAGCAGGCGGGACATCTACACTGAAGCTTTCTTT.

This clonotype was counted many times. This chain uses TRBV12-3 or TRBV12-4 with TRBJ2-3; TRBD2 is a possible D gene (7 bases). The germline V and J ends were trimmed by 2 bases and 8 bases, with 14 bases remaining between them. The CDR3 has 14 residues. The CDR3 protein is CASSLTTGRVTQYF. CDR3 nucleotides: TGTGCCAGCAGTTTAACAACAGGGAGGGTTACGCAGTATTTT.

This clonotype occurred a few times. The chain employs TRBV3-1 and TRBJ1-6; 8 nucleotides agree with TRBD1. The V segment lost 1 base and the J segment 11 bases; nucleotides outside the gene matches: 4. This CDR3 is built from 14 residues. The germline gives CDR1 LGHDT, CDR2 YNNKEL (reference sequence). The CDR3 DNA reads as TGTGCCAGCAGCCAAGGACAGGGGCGAACACCCCTCCACTTT. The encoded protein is CASSQGQGRTPLHF.

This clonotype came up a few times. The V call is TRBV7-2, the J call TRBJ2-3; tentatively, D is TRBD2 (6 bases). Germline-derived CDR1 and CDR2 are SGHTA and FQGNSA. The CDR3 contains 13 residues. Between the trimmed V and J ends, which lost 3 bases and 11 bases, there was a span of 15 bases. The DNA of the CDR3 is TGTGCCAGCAGCTTCCAGGGACTTATCCTGCAGTATTTT. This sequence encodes CASSFQGLILQYF.

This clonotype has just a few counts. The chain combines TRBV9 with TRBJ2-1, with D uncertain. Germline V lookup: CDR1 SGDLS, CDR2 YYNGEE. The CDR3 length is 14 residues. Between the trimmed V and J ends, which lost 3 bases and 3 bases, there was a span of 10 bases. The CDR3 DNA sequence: TGTGCCAGCAGCGCCCCTCGCAGCTACAATGAGCAGTTCTTC. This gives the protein CASSAPRSYNEQFF.

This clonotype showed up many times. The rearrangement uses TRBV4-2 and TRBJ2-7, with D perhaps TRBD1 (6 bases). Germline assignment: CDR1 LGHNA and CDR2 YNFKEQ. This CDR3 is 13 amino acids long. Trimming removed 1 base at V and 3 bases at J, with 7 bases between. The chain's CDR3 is CASSQGTVYEQYF. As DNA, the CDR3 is TGTGCCAGCAGCCAAGGGACAGTCTACGAGCAGTACTTC.

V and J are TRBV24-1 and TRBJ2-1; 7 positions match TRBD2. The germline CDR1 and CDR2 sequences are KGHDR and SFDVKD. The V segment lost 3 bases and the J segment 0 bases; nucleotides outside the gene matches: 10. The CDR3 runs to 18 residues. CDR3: CATSDTRGGGSSYNEQFF. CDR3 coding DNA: TGTGCCACCAGTGATACCCGGGGTGGCGGGAGCTCCTACAATGAGCAGTTCTTC.

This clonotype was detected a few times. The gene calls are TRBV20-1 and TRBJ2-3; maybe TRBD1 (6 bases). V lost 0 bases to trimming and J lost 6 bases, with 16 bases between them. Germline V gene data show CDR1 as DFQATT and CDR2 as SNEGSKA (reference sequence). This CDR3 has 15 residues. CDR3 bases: TGCAGTGCTAGAGATTCGTCAGGGGCTGGGGATACGCAGTATTTT. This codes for CSARDSSGAGDTQYF.

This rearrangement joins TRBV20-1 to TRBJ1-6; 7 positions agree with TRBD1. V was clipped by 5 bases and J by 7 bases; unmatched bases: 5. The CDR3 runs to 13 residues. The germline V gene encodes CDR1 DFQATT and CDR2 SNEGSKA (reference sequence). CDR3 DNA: TGCAGTGCTCCACCGGACAGGAATTCACCCCTCCACTTT. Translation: CSAPPDRNSPLHF.

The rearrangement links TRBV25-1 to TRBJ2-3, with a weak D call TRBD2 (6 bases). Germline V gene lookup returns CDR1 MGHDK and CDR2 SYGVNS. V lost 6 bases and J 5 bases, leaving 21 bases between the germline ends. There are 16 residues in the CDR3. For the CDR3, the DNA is TGTGCCAGCAGCCCCACCGGACGGGAGAGGGTAGATACGCAGTATTTT. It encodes CASSPTGRERVDTQYF.

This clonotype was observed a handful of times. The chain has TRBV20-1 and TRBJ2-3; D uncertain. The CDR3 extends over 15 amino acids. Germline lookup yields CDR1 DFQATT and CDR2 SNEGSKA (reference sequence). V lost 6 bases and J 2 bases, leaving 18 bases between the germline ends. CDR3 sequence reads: CSAPRSGFLTDTQYF. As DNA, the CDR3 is TGCAGTGCCCCGAGGTCCGGGTTCCTCACAGATACGCAGTATTTT.

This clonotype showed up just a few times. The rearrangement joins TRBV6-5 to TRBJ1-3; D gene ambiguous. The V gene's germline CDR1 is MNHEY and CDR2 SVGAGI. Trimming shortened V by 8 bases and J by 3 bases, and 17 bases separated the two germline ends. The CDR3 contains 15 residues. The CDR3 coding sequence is TGTGCCAGCGGGAAAAGACTCCCCAATGGAAACACCATATATTTT. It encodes CASGKRLPNGNTIYF.

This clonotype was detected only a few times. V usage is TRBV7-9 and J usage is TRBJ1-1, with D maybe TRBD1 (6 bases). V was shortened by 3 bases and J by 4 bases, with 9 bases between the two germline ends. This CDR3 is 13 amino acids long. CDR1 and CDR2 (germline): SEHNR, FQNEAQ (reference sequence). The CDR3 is CASSFRRGTEAFF. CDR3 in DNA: TGTGCCAGCAGCTTTCGCAGGGGCACTGAAGCTTTCTTT. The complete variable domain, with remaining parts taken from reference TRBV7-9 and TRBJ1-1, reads DTGVSQNPRHKITKRGQNVTFRCDPISEHNRLYWYRQTLGQGPEFLTYFQNEAQLEKSRLLSDRFSAERPKGSFSTLEIQRTEQGDSAMYLCASSFRRGTEAFFGQGTRLTVV.

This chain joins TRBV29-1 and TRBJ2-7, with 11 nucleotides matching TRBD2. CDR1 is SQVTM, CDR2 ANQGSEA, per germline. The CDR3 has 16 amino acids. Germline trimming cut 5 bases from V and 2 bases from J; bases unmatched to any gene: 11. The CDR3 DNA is TGCAGCGTTCGGACTAGCGGGCGCTTAAACACCTACGAGCAGTACTTC. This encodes CSVRTSGRLNTYEQYF.

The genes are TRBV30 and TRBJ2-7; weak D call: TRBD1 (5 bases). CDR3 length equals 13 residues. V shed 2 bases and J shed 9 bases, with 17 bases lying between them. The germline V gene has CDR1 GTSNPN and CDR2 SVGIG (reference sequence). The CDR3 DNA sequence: TGTGCCTGGAGTCGCGAAGGGGTTTTCGCGCAGTACTTC. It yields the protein CAWSREGVFAQYF.

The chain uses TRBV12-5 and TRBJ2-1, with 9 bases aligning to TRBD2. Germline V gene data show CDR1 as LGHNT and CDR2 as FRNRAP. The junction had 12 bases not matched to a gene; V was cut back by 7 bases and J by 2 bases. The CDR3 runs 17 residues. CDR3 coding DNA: TGTGCTAGTGCCACATCAGCGGGAGGCGTCACCTACAATGAGCAGTTCTTC. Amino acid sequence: CASATSAGGVTYNEQFF.

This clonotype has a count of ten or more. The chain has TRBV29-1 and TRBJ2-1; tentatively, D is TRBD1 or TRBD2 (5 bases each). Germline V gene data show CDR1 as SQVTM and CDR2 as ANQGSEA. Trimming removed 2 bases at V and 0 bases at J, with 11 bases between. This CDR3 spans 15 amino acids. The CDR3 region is CSVERGVGSYNEQFF. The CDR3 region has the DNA TGCAGCGTTGAAAGAGGGGTGGGCTCCTACAATGAGCAGTTCTTC.

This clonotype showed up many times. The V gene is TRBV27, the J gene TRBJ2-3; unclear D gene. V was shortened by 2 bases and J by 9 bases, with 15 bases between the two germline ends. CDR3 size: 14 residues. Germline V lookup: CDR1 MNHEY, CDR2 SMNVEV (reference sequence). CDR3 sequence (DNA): TGTGCCAGCAGTTTAACACCATTCATCGGGACGCAGTATTTT. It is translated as CASSLTPFIGTQYF.

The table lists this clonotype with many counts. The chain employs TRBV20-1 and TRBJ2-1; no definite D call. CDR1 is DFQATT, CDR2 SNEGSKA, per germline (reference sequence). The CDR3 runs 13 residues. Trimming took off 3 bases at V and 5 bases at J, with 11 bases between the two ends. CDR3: CSASPQTNNEQFF. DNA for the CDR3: TGCAGTGCTAGCCCACAGACCAACAATGAGCAGTTCTTC.

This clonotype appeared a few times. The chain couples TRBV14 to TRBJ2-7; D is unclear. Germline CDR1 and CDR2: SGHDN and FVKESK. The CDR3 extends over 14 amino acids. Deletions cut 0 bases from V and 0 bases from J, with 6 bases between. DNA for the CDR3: TGTGCCAGCAGCCAAGATGTCGTCTCCTACGAGCAGTACTTC. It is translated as CASSQDVVSYEQYF. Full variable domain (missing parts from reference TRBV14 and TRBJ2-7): EAGVTQFPSHSVIEKGQTVTLRCDPISGHDNLYWYRRVMGKEIKFLLHFVKESKQDESGMPNNRFLAERTGGTYSTLKVQPAELEDSGVYFCASSQDVVSYEQYFGPGTRLTVT.

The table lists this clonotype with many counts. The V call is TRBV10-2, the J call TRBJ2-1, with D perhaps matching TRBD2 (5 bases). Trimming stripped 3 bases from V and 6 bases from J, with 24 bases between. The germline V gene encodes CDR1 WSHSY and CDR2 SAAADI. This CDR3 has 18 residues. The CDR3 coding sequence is TGCGCCAGCAGTGATACATTGGGGTTGGGAGTGAGTAGCAATGAGCAGTTCTTC. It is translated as CASSDTLGLGVSSNEQFF.